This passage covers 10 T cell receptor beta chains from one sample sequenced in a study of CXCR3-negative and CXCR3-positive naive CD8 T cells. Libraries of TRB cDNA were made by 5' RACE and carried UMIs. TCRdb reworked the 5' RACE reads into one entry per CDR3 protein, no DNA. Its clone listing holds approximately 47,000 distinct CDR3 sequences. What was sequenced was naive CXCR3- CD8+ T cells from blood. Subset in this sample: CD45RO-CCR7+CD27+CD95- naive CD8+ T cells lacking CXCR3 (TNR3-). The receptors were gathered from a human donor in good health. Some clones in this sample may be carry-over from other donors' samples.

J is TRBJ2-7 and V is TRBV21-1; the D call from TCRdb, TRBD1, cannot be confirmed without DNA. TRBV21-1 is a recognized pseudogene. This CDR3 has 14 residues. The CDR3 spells CASRMRDRVIEQYF.

The CDR3: CASSLVGTADNQPQHF. The chain combines TRBV7-2 with TRBJ1-5; the D call from TCRdb, TRBD1, cannot be confirmed without DNA. The CDR3 is made up of 16 amino acids. CDR1 is SGHTA and CDR2 is FQGNSA in the germline V gene.

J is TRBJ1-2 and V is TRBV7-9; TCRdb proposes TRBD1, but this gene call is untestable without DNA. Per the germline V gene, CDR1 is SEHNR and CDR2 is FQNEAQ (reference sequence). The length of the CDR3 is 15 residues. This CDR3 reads CASSIPGGGRYGYTF.

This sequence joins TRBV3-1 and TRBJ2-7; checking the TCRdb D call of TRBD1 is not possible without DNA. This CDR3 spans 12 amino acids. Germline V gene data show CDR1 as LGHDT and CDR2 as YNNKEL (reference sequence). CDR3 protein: CASSHPDYEQYF.

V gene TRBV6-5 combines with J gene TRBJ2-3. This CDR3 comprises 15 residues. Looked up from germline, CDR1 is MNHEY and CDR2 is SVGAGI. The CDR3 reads CASSYLLASTDTQYF.

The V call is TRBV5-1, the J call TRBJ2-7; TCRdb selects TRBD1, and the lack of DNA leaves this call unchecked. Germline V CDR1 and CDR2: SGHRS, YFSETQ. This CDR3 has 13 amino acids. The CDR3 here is CASRSGGTYEQYF.

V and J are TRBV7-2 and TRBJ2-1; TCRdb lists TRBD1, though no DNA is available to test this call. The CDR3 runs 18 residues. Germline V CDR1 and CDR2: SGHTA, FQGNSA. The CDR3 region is CASSLSPPGPWGHNEQFF.

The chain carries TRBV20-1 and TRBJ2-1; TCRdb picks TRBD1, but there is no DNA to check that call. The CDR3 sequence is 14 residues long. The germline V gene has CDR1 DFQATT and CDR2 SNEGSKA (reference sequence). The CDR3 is CSARTDSSYNEQFF.

CDR3 residues: CASSSLGETGTATYEQYF. The chain carries TRBV5-1 and TRBJ2-7; as DNA is missing, the TRBD1 call by TCRdb cannot be tested. CDR1 and CDR2 from the germline V gene are SGHRS and YFSETQ. The length of the CDR3 is 18 residues.

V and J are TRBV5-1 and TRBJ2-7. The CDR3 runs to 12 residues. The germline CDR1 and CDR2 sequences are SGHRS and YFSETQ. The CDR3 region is CASSYNVEEQYF. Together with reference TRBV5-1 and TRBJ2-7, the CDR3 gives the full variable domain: KAGVTQTPRYLIKTRGQQVTLSCSPISGHRSVSWYQQTPGQGLQFLFEYFSETQRNKGNFPGRFSGRQFSNSRSEMNVSTLELGDSALYLCASSYNVEEQYFGPGTRLTVT.